Below, 19 T cell receptor beta chains from the same sample are listed, as sequenced in a study of blood T cells in healthy people across ages. The use of a sample-barcoded 5' primer and a J-beta primer mix characterized a second PCR of about 6 to 11 cycles. A single record per CDR3 protein comes from TCRdb applying MiXCR to the 5' RACE reads. The table has about 1.1 million distinct CDR3 sequences, around two fifths seen once; the top ten hold around 13%. Source material: blood. The receptors were sampled from a man between 18 and 29 years old in good health.

The V and J genes are TRBV10-3 and TRBJ2-1; possible D gene TRBD1, 6 bases. Germline assignment: CDR1 ENHRY and CDR2 SYGVKD. This CDR3 region has 14 residues. V lost 4 bases, J lost 7 bases, and 14 bases lay in between. The CDR3 nucleotides are TGTGCCATCAGTGTATCAGGGGTAGGGAATGAGCAGTTCTTC. The encoded protein is CAISVSGVGNEQFF.

This clonotype appeared a few times. The chain recombines TRBV4-3 with TRBJ2-7; the D gene is possibly TRBD1 (6 bases). Trimming stripped 0 bases from V and 5 bases from J, with 14 bases between. Germline values: CDR1 LGHNA, CDR2 YSLEER. This CDR3 has 15 residues. CDR3 in DNA: TGCGCCAGCAGCCAAGATACGCAGGGGACGGACGAGCAGTACTTC. Translated: CASSQDTQGTDEQYF.

This clonotype came up many times. The chain has TRBV6-5 and TRBJ1-2; no reliable D call. Trimming removed 2 bases from V and 0 bases from J, with 10 bases in between. Germline lookup yields CDR1 MNHEY and CDR2 SVGAGI. The CDR3 covers 15 residues. CDR3 sequence reads: CASSYGGGTNYGYTF. CDR3 DNA: TGTGCCAGCAGTTACGGTGGCGGTACTAACTATGGCTACACCTTC.

The chain recombines TRBV6-5 with TRBJ2-5; 8 bases fit TRBD1. V shed 2 bases and J 1 base; nucleotides not matched to a gene: 12. The CDR3 totals 18 residues. The germline CDR1 and CDR2 sequences are MNHEY and SVGAGI. DNA of the CDR3: TGTGCCAGCAGTTACACGACAGGGGTGGGAATCAGCCAAGAGACCCAGTACTTC. Residues: CASSYTTGVGISQETQYF.

The rearrangement links TRBV7-9 to TRBJ1-1; D may be TRBD1 (5 bases). With 0 bases removed from V and 6 bases from J, the gap between germline ends came to 11 bases. Looked up from germline, CDR1 is SEHNR and CDR2 is FQNEAQ (reference sequence). The CDR3 covers 14 residues. This CDR3 reads CASSLAGEAAEAFF. CDR3 nucleotides: TGTGCCAGCAGCTTAGCGGGGGAAGCGGCTGAAGCTTTCTTT.

Ten or more counts support this clonotype. The chain has TRBV11-2 and TRBJ2-3; the D gene is possibly TRBD2 (6 bases). The length of the CDR3 is 13 residues. Germline-derived CDR1 and CDR2 are SGHAT and FQNNGV. V lost 1 base, J lost 5 bases, and 7 bases lay in between. The CDR3 reads CASSLGGEDTQYF. Written as DNA, the CDR3 is TGTGCCAGCAGCTTAGGGGGGGAAGATACGCAGTATTTT.

This clonotype has just a few counts. The chain uses TRBV27 and TRBJ2-7; D might be TRBD2 (5 bases). The V and J ends lost 6 bases and 1 base respectively, with 13 bases between them. The germline gives CDR1 MNHEY, CDR2 SMNVEV (reference sequence). The CDR3 loop spans 14 amino acids. CDR3 in DNA: TGTGCCAGCAGCCTAGGACTCAATTCCTACGAGCAGTACTTC. Translation: CASSLGLNSYEQYF.

This clonotype was observed at least ten times. The CDR3 spells CASSADRGYTF. CDR3 bases: TGTGCCAGCAGCGCCGATAGAGGCTACACCTTC. The J gene is TRBJ1-2, the V gene TRBV9; D remains unclear. This CDR3 comprises 11 residues. The V gene lost 3 bases and the J gene lost 8 bases, with 8 bases spanning the gap. Germline CDR1 reads SGDLS; CDR2 reads YYNGEE.

The chain has TRBV12-3 or TRBV12-4 and TRBJ2-3; 7 bases agree with TRBD2. The CDR3 runs to 15 residues. V dropped 2 bases and J dropped 3; count of bases not matched to a gene: 5. CDR3 sequence reads: CASSLRLAVTDTQYF. As DNA, the CDR3 is TGTGCCAGCAGTTTAAGACTAGCAGTAACAGATACGCAGTATTTT.

The chain recombines TRBV4-3 with TRBJ2-1, with TRBD2 matching 8 bases. Germline V lookup: CDR1 LGHNA, CDR2 YSLEER. The CDR3 extends over 15 amino acids. J was trimmed by 7 bases and V by 0 bases; bases with no gene match: 5. The CDR3 coding sequence is TGCGCCAGCAGCCAAGATGAGCGACTAGCGAATGAGCAGTTCTTC. This encodes CASSQDERLANEQFF.

The gene calls are TRBV20-1 and TRBJ2-1; 10 bases match TRBD1. Looked up from germline, CDR1 is DFQATT and CDR2 is SNEGSKA (reference sequence). V shed 6 bases, J shed 10 bases, and the junction held 21 bases outside the gene matches. The CDR3 loop spans 17 amino acids. The CDR3 nucleotides are TGCAGTGCGCCACCTAGAATTCGGGACAGGGGATATGAAGAGCAGTTCTTC. Its protein product is CSAPPRIRDRGYEEQFF.

On this clonotype itself: A read error is the likely source, as a far larger clone sits one nucleotide away. This chain links TRBV7-2 with TRBJ1-6, with D unclear. This CDR3 region has 12 residues. In germline, CDR1 is SGHTA, CDR2 FQGNSA. CDR3 coding DNA: TGTGCCGGCAGCTTAGGGAATTCACCCCTCCACTTT. It specifies CAGSLGNSPLHF.

A remark on this clonotype: One end of the junction fails to match germline, which may point to a read error. The chain has TRBV29-1 and TRBJ2-1; the match to TRBD1 covers 7 bases. This CDR3 is built from 16 residues. Germline values: CDR1 SQVTM, CDR2 ANQGSEA. CDR3 nucleotide sequence: TGCAGCGTTGAAGGTACACAGGGGAGAGGACGGAATGAGCAGGTCTTC. Translating it yields CSVEGTQGRGRNEQVF.

This clonotype was detected only a few times. V usage is TRBV7-2 and J usage is TRBJ2-1; D remains unclear. Germline V gene data show CDR1 as SGHTA and CDR2 as FQGNSA. Trimming shortened V by 5 bases and J by 3 bases, and 11 bases separated the two germline ends. The CDR3 sequence is 14 residues long. The CDR3 nucleotides are TGTGCCAGCAGCCTCCGGACGATCTACAATGAGCAGTTCTTC. This translates into CASSLRTIYNEQFF.

The CDR3 bases are TGCGCCAGCAGCCAAGAAGTGATACGCAGGCTCCACTTT. Residues: CASSQEVIRRLHF. This chain uses TRBV4-1 with TRBJ1-6, with no clear D. This CDR3 contains 13 residues. Germline CDR1 and CDR2: MGHRA and YSYEKL. V was trimmed by 0 bases and J by 16 bases, leaving 13 bases between them.

The rearrangement links TRBV28 to TRBJ1-6, with TRBD1 identical over 7 bases. Looked up from germline, CDR1 is MDHEN and CDR2 is SYDVKM. The CDR3 totals 15 residues. J was trimmed by 10 bases and V by 6 bases; bases with no gene match: 12. The CDR3 DNA sequence: TGTGCCAGCAGAACTCGGGACAGCCTAGGGTCACCCCTCCACTTT. Protein sequence: CASRTRDSLGSPLHF.

This clonotype was counted only a few times. The chain combines TRBV20-1 with TRBJ2-7; 9 bases are a match to TRBD1. The J call may be incorrect, as the DNA end agrees better with TRBJ2-5. The CDR3 extends over 14 amino acids. CDR1 is DFQATT, CDR2 SNEGSKA, per germline (reference sequence). CDR3 coding DNA: TGCAGTGCTAGAGATACAGGGGGCGCGGAGACCCAGTACTTC. Translating gives CSARDTGGAETQYF.

V and J are TRBV2 and TRBJ2-1, with D tentatively TRBD2 (5 bases). V was shortened by 9 bases and J by 0 bases, with 9 bases between the two germline ends. The CDR3 consists of 13 residues. CDR1 is SNHLY and CDR2 is FYNNEI in the germline V gene. CDR3 coding DNA: TGTGCCAGGAAGCGGAGCTCCTACAATGAGCAGTTCTTC. Encoded protein: CARKRSSYNEQFF. Full variable domain (missing parts from reference TRBV2 and TRBJ2-1): EPEVTQTPSHQVTQMGQEVILRCVPISNHLYFYWYRQILGQKVEFLVSFYNNEISEKSEIFDDQFSVERPDGSNFTLKIRSTKLEDSAMYFCARKRSSYNEQFFGPGTRLTVL.

The rearrangement joins TRBV6-1 to TRBJ2-3; possibly TRBD2 for D (5 bases). The V gene's germline CDR1 is MNHNS and CDR2 SASEGT. CDR3 length equals 14 residues. V was pared by 6 bases and J by 4 bases, with 14 bases between. The CDR3 loop reads CASSIGLAADTQYF. CDR3 nucleotides: TGTGCCAGCAGCATTGGCCTAGCAGCAGATACGCAGTATTTT.